These 23 T cell receptor beta chains originate from one sample sequenced in a study of T cells in Graves' hyperthyroidism and ophthalmopathy. From RNA transcripts, TCR beta CDR3 regions were amplified. HTBI primers drove first-round RT-PCR of the TCR CDR3. Via MiXCR, TCRdb re-called the multiplex PCR reads, giving one row per CDR3 protein. The sample consists of roughly 300,000 distinct CDR3 sequences, around a quarter of them appearing once. Specimen: blood. These TCRs come from a man aged 40-50 years with Graves' hyperthyroidism that later progressed to Graves' ophthalmopathy.

This clonotype has ten or more counts. The chain couples TRBV19 to TRBJ2-7; 9 bases align to TRBD2. The CDR3 loop spans 14 amino acids. Germline CDR1 reads LNHDA; CDR2 reads SQIVND (reference sequence). The V gene end was trimmed by 5 bases and the J gene end by 2 bases; junction bases not matched to a gene: 4. CDR3 sequence: CASSHASGTYEQYF. For the CDR3, the DNA is TGTGCCAGTAGTCACGCTAGCGGGACCTACGAGCAGTACTTC.

The table lists this clonotype with a few counts. CDR3 DNA: TGTGCCTGGAGTGACCCGGGACGCGAGTCTTACGAGCAGTACTTC. Translated: CAWSDPGRESYEQYF. The chain has TRBV30 and TRBJ2-7; D may match TRBD1 or TRBD2 (5 bases each). The germline V gene has CDR1 GTSNPN and CDR2 SVGIG (reference sequence). The V end lost 1 base, the J end lost 4 bases, and 17 bases lay between the germline ends. The CDR3 is 15 residues long. Based on the CDR3 plus reference TRBV30 and TRBJ2-7, the full variable domain is SQTIHQWPATLVQPVGSPLSLECTVEGTSNPNLYWYRQAAGRGLQLLFYSVGIGQISSEVPQNLSASRPQDRQFILSSKKLLLSDSGFYLCAWSDPGRESYEQYFGPGTRLTVT.

This clonotype was seen at least ten times. This chain joins TRBV6-5 and TRBJ2-3; D is uncertain. Trimming shortened V by 3 bases and J by 6 bases, and 7 bases separated the two germline ends. The CDR3 contains 12 residues. Germline CDR1 MNHEY, CDR2 SVGAGI. Written as DNA, the CDR3 is TGTGCCAGCAGTTATGAAGGCGATACGCAGTATTTT. It yields the protein CASSYEGDTQYF.

This clonotype was found many times. The gene calls are TRBV7-2 and TRBJ2-2; D unresolved. Germline V gene data show CDR1 as SGHTA and CDR2 as FQGNSA. The germline V and J ends were trimmed by 5 bases and 9 bases, with 16 bases remaining between them. The CDR3 runs to 14 residues. As DNA, the CDR3 is TGTGCCAGCAGCCCACGAGTCAATTCCAGGGAGCTGTTTTTT. Translation: CASSPRVNSRELFF.

At least ten counts were recorded for this clonotype. The rearrangement links TRBV5-1 to TRBJ1-1; D is undetermined. V lost 2 bases to trimming and J lost 3 bases, with 11 bases between them. The CDR3 sequence is 14 residues long. CDR1 SGHRS and CDR2 YFSETQ come from the germline V gene. CDR3 residues: CASSFGYRDTEAFF. The DNA for the CDR3 is TGCGCCAGCAGCTTTGGGTATAGGGACACTGAAGCTTTCTTT.

The genes are TRBV6-2 or TRBV6-3 and TRBJ2-7; 10 bases align to TRBD2. The trim removed 6 bases at V and 6 bases at J, leaving 17 bases unmatched. The CDR3 length is 17 residues. Germline V lookup: CDR1 MNHEY, CDR2 SVGEGT. The CDR3 DNA is TGTGCCAGCAGACGGACAGGTCGGCTAGCGGGAGCTGGCGAGCAGTACTTC. It is translated as CASRRTGRLAGAGEQYF.

This clonotype was seen ten or more times. The chain links TRBV20-1 to TRBJ1-5; 7 bases align to TRBD1. CDR1 DFQATT and CDR2 SNEGSKA come from the germline V gene (reference sequence). V trimming: 0 bases; J trimming: 4 bases; junction bases outside the gene matches: 6. This CDR3 has 15 amino acids. CDR3 DNA sequence: TGCAGTGCTAGAGATGGAGGGACAGCTAATCAGCCCCAGCATTTT. Residues: CSARDGGTANQPQHF.

This clonotype was seen many times. The CDR3 spells CASSPAGQETQYF. CDR3 DNA: TGTGCCAGCAGTCCGGCGGGACAAGAGACCCAGTACTTC. This chain uses TRBV28 with TRBJ2-5; maybe TRBD2 (6 bases). V was cut by 5 bases and J by 2 bases, with 9 bases left in between. The CDR3 length is 13 residues. Germline CDR1 MDHEN, CDR2 SYDVKM.

At least ten counts were recorded for this clonotype. V gene TRBV6-5 combines with J gene TRBJ2-7; TRBD2 aligns across 8 bases. The trim removed 6 bases at V and 3 bases at J, leaving 10 bases unmatched. Germline loops: CDR1 MNHEY, CDR2 SVGAGI. The CDR3 contains 15 residues. Written as DNA, the CDR3 is TGTGCCAGCAGACGCCGGGGGCGGGAGGACTACGAGCAGTACTTC. It translates to CASRRRGREDYEQYF.

The rearrangement joins TRBV29-1 to TRBJ2-5; D is perhaps TRBD2 (6 bases). CDR1 is SQVTM, CDR2 ANQGSEA, per germline. V was clipped by 3 bases and J by 2 bases, with 10 bases between them. The CDR3 totals 13 residues. The CDR3, as DNA: TGCAGCGTTGACGGAGGAGGGCAAGAGACCCAGTACTTC. It codes for CSVDGGGQETQYF.

This clonotype has a count of ten or more. This chain joins TRBV9 and TRBJ1-2, with TRBD1 matching over 11 bases. J lost 7 bases, V lost 4 bases, and 6 bases had no gene match. The CDR3 sequence is 14 residues long. Per germline, CDR1 SGDLS and CDR2 YYNGEE. The CDR3 protein is CASSRTGGLSGYTF. The CDR3 bases are TGTGCCAGCAGCAGGACAGGGGGCTTGAGTGGCTACACCTTC.

This clonotype has ten or more counts. The chain recombines TRBV5-1 with TRBJ1-2; D is uncertain. Germline CDR1 reads SGHRS; CDR2 reads YFSETQ. The ends were cut back, 4 bases at V and 0 bases at J, with 10 bases in the middle. This CDR3 has 14 residues. For the CDR3, the DNA is TGCGCCAGCAGCCCGGCCGGGCCTAACTATGGCTACACCTTC. Its translation: CASSPAGPNYGYTF.

This clonotype was counted only a few times. This rearrangement joins TRBV6-2 or TRBV6-3 to TRBJ2-7; the D is unclear. Germline V gives CDR1 MNHEY, CDR2 SVGEGT. The CDR3 has 14 residues. The V and J ends lost 2 bases and 1 base respectively, with 9 bases between them. The CDR3 is CASSYRTLSYEQYF. The DNA of the CDR3 is TGTGCCAGCAGTTACCGGACCTTGTCCTACGAGCAGTACTTC.

The chain carries TRBV4-2 and TRBJ2-3; D tentatively reads TRBD1 or TRBD2 (5 bases each). This CDR3 has 16 amino acids. CDR1 and CDR2 from the germline V gene are LGHNA and YNFKEQ. V lost 0 bases, J lost 4 bases, and 14 bases lay in between. CDR3 amino acids: CASSQDQRRGADTQYF. In DNA, the CDR3 is TGTGCCAGCAGCCAAGATCAACGGAGAGGGGCAGATACGCAGTATTTT.

This clonotype was detected ten times or more. The rearrangement links TRBV12-3 or TRBV12-4 to TRBJ2-5; possibly TRBD2 for D (6 bases). The germline V and J ends were trimmed by 7 bases and 5 bases, with 14 bases remaining between them. The CDR3 contains 13 residues. CDR3 nucleotides: TGTGCCAGCAAGAACGGGAGTTTGGAGACCCAGTACTTC. Translated: CASKNGSLETQYF.

The chain joins TRBV12-3 or TRBV12-4 to TRBJ1-5; perhaps TRBD1 as D (5 bases). V was shortened by 7 bases and J by 5 bases, with 18 bases between the two germline ends. The CDR3 totals 15 residues. CDR3 sequence: CASKFVGLQDQPQHF. CDR3 coding DNA: TGTGCCAGCAAATTTGTTGGGCTACAGGATCAGCCCCAGCATTTT.

The chain carries TRBV28 and TRBJ2-7, with 7 nucleotides matching TRBD2. CDR3 length equals 14 residues. J was trimmed by 3 bases and V by 3 bases; bases with no gene match: 5. Germline assignment: CDR1 MDHEN and CDR2 SYDVKM. CDR3 residues: CASSFVGGLYEQYF. DNA for the CDR3: TGTGCCAGCAGTTTTGTGGGAGGGCTCTACGAGCAGTACTTC.

This clonotype was counted many times. The chain carries TRBV19 and TRBJ1-2, with D tentatively TRBD1 (5 bases). V was cut by 6 bases and J by 4 bases, with 15 bases left in between. Germline V gene data show CDR1 as LNHDA and CDR2 as SQIVND (reference sequence). The length of the CDR3 is 14 residues. CDR3: CASRSGSGTYGYTF. The CDR3 nucleotides read TGTGCCAGTAGGTCCGGGTCAGGGACCTATGGCTACACCTTC.

The table lists this clonotype with a count of one. The J gene is TRBJ1-3, the V gene TRBV7-2; no clear D gene. This CDR3 has 16 residues. CDR1 is SGHTA and CDR2 is FQGNSA in the germline V gene. Trimming cost V 0 bases and J 0 bases, with 9 bases left between them. CDR3 sequence reads: CASSLAHPSSGNTIYF. Written as DNA, the CDR3 is TGTGCCAGCAGCTTAGCGCACCCCTCCTCTGGAAACACCATATATTTT.

This clonotype appeared many times. This CDR3 reads CASSLVQHTEAFF. The CDR3 coding sequence is TGTGCCAGCAGCTTAGTACAGCACACTGAAGCTTTCTTT. The V gene is TRBV7-9, the J gene TRBJ1-1; the D is unclear. V lost 1 base and J lost 3, with 6 bases in between. Germline V CDR1 and CDR2: SEHNR, FQNEAQ (reference sequence). The CDR3 consists of 13 residues.

V gene TRBV12-3 or TRBV12-4 combines with J gene TRBJ1-5, with D unclear. The V end was cut by 4 bases, the J end by 7 bases, with 11 bases between. The length of the CDR3 is 13 residues. In DNA form, the CDR3 reads TGTGCCAGCAGTTATACCGGGAGACAGCCCCAGCATTTT. It yields the protein CASSYTGRQPQHF.

This clonotype was seen at least ten times. V usage is TRBV10-3 and J usage is TRBJ2-7; 9 nucleotides agree with TRBD2. Germline CDR1 ENHRY, CDR2 SYGVKD. Trimming cost V 3 bases and J 4 bases; bases outside gene matches: 7. The CDR3 extends over 15 amino acids. CDR3 in DNA: TGTGCCATCAGTGACTTGGTAGCGGGAGTTTACGAGCAGTACTTC. Protein product: CAISDLVAGVYEQYF.

In this sample, this clonotype turned up many times. The chain has TRBV24-1 and TRBJ2-6; 11 bases align to TRBD1. V was clipped by 10 bases and J by 0 bases; unmatched bases: 4. Germline CDR1 and CDR2: KGHDR and SFDVKD. The CDR3 sequence is 16 residues long. For the CDR3, the DNA is TGTGCCACAGGACAGGGGGCCAACTCTGGGGCCAACGTCCTGACTTTC. Residues: CATGQGANSGANVLTF.